This TCR beta chain was found in a study of cytomegalovirus exposure and HLA in healthy donors. Whole-study findings and limits: The study flagged fewer than 200 TCR beta chains as cytomegalovirus-associated.

PCR involved 60 Vbeta and 13 Jbeta primers. Authors' methods: Counted up in a later analysis, unique TCR beta chains came to about 83 million, with about 9.9 million shared. Using immunoSEQ multiplex PCR, the repertoire was profiled, and TCRdb retains in-frame clones only, with some absent. That table supplies the V and J calls and clone size; D and trimming were determined from the DNA. The profile covers fewer than 110,000 clones, with around 77% appearing a single time and more than 4% taken by the ten largest. As to this clone: Its specificity is not known.

Germline CDR1 MDHEN, CDR2 SYDVKM. This CDR3 contains 15 residues. V was clipped by 5 bases and J by 6 bases; unmatched bases: 13. This chain joins TRBV28 and TRBJ2-7; 7 nucleotides match TRBD2. The specimen sequenced was PBMCs. The sequence was collected from a male donor in good health and CMV-seronegative. The CDR3 here is CASSLGREATGEQYF. In DNA form, the CDR3 reads TGTGCCAGCAGTCTAGGACGGGAGGCGACGGGCGAGCAGTACTTC.